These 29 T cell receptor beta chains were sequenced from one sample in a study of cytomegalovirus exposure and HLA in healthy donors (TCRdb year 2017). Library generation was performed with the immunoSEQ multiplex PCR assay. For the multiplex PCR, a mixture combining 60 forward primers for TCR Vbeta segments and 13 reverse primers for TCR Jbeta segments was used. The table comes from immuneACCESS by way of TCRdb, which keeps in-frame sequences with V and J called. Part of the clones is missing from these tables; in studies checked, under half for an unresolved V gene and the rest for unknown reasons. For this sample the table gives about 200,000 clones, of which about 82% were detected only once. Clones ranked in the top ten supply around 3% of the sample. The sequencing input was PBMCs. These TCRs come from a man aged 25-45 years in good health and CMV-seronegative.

The CDR3 loop reads CASSSGGAEAFF. The CDR3 bases are TGTGCCAGCAGCTCCGGGGGAGCTGAAGCTTTCTTT. The genes are TRBV9 and TRBJ1-1; the D gene is possibly TRBD1 (5 bases). CDR1 and CDR2 (germline): SGDLS, YYNGEE. The CDR3 sequence is 12 residues long. V lost 4 bases and J 6 bases, leaving 10 bases between the germline ends.

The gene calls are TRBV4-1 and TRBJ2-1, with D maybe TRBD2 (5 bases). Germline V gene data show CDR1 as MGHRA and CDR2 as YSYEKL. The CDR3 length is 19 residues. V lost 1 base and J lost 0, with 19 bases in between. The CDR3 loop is CASSQGGLLMLSSYNEQFF. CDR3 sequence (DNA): TGCGCCAGCAGCCAAGGAGGACTTCTGATGTTGAGCTCCTACAATGAGCAGTTCTTC.

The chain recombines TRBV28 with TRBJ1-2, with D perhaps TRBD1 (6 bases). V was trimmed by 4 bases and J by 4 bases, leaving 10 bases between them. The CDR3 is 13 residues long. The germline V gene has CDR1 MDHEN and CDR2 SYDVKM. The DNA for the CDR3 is TGTGCCAGCAGTTCAGGACAGCCCTATGGCTACACCTTC. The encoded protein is CASSSGQPYGYTF.

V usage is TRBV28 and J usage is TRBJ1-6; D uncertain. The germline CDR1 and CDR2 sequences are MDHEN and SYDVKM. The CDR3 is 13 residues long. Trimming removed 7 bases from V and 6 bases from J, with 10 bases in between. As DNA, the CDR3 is TGTGCCAGCAATCGGGAAAGTAATTCACCCCTCCACTTT. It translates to CASNRESNSPLHF.

For the CDR3, the DNA is TGTGCCAGCAGCCCCCTGGCCCGGGCGAACACCGGGGAGCTGTTTTTT. Residues: CASSPLARANTGELFF. The V gene is TRBV5-6, the J gene TRBJ2-2; D is uncertain. The CDR3 runs 16 residues. The V gene's germline CDR1 is SGHDT and CDR2 YYEEEE. V lost 4 bases to trimming and J lost 0 bases, with 13 bases between them. Looking up the rest from reference TRBV5-6 and TRBJ2-2 gives the full variable domain: DAGVTQSPTHLIKTRGQQVTLRCSPKSGHDTVSWYQQALGQGPQFIFQYYEEEERQRGNFPDRFSGHQFPNYSSELNVNALLLGDSALYLCASSPLARANTGELFFGEGSRLTVL.

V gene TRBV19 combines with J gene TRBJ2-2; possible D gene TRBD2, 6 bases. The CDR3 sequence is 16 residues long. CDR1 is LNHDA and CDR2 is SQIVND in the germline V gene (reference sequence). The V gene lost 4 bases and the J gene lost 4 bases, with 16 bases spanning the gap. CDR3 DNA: TGTGCCAGTAGTACCCCAGGCGGGGTTATCACCGGGGAGCTGTTTTTT. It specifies CASSTPGGVITGELFF.

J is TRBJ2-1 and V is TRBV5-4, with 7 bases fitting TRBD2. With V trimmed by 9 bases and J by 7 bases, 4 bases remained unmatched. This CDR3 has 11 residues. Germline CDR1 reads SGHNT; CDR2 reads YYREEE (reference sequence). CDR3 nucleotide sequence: TGTGCCATGGGGGGGATGAATGAGCAGTTCTTC. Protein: CAMGGMNEQFF.

CDR3 nucleotides: TGTGCCAGCTCACCAACAGGGCGGGTTCGGGTCGAGCAGTACTTC. Encoded protein: CASSPTGRVRVEQYF. The chain joins TRBV18 to TRBJ2-7; perhaps TRBD1 as D (6 bases). The CDR3 has 15 residues. V was trimmed by 2 bases and J by 6 bases, leaving 17 bases between them. The germline gives CDR1 KGHSH, CDR2 LQKENI.

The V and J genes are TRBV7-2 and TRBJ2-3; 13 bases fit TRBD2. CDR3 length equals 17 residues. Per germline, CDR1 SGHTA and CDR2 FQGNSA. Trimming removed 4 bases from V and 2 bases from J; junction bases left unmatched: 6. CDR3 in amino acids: CASSSLAGGRYTDTQYF. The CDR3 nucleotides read TGTGCCAGCAGCTCACTAGCGGGGGGGCGCTACACAGATACGCAGTATTTT. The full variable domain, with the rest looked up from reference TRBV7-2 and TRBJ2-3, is GAGVSQSPSNKVTEKGKDVELRCDPISGHTALYWYRQSLGQGLEFLIYFQGNSAPDKSGLPSDRFSAERTGGSVSTLTIQRTQQEDSAVYLCASSSLAGGRYTDTQYFGPGTRLTVL.

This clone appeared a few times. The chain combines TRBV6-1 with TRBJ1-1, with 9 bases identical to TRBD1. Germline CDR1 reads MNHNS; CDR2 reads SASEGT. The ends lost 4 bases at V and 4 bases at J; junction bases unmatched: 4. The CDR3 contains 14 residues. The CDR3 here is CASSGQGVVTEAFF. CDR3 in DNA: TGTGCCAGCAGTGGACAGGGGGTGGTCACTGAAGCTTTCTTT.

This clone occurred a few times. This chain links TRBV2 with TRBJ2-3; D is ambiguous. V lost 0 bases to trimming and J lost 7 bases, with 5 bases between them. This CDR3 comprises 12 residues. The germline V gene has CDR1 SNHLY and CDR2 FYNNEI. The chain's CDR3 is CASSEAQYTQYF. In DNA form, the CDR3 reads TGTGCCAGCAGTGAAGCGCAGTATACGCAGTATTTT.

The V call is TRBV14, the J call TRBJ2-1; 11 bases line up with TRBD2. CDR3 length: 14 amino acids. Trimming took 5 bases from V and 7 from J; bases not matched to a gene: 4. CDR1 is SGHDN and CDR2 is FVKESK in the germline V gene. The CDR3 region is CASSSSGGPNEQFF. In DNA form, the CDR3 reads TGTGCCAGCAGCTCTAGCGGGGGGCCTAATGAGCAGTTCTTC.

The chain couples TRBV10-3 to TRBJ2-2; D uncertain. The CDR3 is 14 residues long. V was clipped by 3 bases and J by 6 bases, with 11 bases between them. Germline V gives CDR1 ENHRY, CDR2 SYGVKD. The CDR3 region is CAISDGAFAGELFF. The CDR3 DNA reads TGTGCCATCAGTGACGGAGCGTTCGCCGGGGAGCTGTTTTTT.

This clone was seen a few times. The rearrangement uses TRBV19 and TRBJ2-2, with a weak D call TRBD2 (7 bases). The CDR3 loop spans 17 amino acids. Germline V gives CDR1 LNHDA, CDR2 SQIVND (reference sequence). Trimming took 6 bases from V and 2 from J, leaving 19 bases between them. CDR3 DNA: TGTGCCAGTAGCCGAGCCTTCGCGGGGGCAAACACCGGGGAGCTGTTTTTT. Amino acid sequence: CASSRAFAGANTGELFF.

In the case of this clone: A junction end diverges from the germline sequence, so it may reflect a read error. CDR3 sequence: CSSSRTGTGNSQPQHF. CDR3 coding DNA: TGTTCCAGCAGCCGGACCGGGACAGGGAACAGTCAGCCCCAGCATTTT. The chain carries TRBV7-9 and TRBJ1-5; 9 nucleotides line up with TRBD1. Germline V CDR1 and CDR2: SEHNR, FQNEAQ (reference sequence). The CDR3 contains 16 residues.

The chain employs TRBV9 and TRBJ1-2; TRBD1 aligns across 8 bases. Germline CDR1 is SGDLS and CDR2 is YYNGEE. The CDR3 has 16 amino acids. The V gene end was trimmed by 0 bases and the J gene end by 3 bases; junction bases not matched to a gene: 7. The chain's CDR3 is CASSVAGQGAYYGYTF. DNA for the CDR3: TGTGCCAGCAGCGTAGCAGGGCAGGGGGCATACTATGGCTACACCTTC.

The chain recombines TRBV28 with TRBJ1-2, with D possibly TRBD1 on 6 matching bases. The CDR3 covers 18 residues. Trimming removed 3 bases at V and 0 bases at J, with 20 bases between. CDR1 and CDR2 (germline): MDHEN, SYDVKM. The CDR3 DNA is TGTGCCAGCAGTTTGCCCCTCGACAGGAGCCGTTCTAACTATGGCTACACCTTC. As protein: CASSLPLDRSRSNYGYTF.

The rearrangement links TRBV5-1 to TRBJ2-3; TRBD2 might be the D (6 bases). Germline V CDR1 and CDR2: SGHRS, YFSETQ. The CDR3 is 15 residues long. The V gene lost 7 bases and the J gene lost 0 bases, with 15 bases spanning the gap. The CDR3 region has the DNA TGCGCCAGCCTCAGCGAGGCGGGGAGCACAGATACGCAGTATTTT. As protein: CASLSEAGSTDTQYF.

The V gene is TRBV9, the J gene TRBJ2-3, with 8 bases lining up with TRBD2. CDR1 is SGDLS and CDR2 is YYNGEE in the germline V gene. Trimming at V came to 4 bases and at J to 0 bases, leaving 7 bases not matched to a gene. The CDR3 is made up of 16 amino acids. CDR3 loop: CASSLTSGSSTDTQYF. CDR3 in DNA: TGTGCCAGCAGCCTTACTAGCGGCTCTAGCACAGATACGCAGTATTTT.

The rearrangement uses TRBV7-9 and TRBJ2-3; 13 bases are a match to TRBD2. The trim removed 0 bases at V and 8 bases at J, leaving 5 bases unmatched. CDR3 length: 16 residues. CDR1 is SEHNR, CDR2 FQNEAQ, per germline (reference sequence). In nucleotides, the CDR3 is TGTGCCAGCAGCTTAGCGACTAGCGGGGGGCAGGGTACGCAGTATTTT. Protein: CASSLATSGGQGTQYF. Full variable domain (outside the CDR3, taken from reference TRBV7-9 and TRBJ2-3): DTGVSQNPRHKITKRGQNVTFRCDPISEHNRLYWYRQTLGQGPEFLTYFQNEAQLEKSRLLSDRFSAERPKGSFSTLEIQRTEQGDSAMYLCASSLATSGGQGTQYFGPGTRLTVL.

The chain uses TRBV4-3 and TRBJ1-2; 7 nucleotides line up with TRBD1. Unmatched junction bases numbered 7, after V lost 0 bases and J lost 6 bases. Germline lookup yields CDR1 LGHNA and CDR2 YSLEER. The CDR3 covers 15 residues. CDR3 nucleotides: TGCGCCAGCAGCCAAGAGGGCAGGGGGATGGATGGCTACACCTTC. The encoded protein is CASSQEGRGMDGYTF.

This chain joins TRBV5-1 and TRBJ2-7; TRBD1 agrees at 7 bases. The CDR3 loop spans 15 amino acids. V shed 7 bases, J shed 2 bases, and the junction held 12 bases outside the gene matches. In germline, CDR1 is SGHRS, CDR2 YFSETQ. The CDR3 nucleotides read TGCGCCAGCCCCATCCCCGGGACAGACACCTACGAGCAGTACTTC. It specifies CASPIPGTDTYEQYF.

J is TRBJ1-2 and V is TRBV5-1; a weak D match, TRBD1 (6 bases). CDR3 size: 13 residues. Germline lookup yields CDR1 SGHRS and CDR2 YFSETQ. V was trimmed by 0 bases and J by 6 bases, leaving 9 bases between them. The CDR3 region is CASSLEGGNGYTF. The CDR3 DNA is TGCGCCAGCAGCTTGGAGGGGGGGAATGGCTACACCTTC. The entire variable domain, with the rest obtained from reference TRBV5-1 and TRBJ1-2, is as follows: KAGVTQTPRYLIKTRGQQVTLSCSPISGHRSVSWYQQTPGQGLQFLFEYFSETQRNKGNFPGRFSGRQFSNSRSEMNVSTLELGDSALYLCASSLEGGNGYTFGSGTRLTVV.

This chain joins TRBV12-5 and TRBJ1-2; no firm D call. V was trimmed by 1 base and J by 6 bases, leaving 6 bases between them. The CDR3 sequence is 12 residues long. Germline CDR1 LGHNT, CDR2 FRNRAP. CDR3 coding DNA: TGTGCTAGTGGTTTGGGCCGGGATGGCTACACCTTC. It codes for CASGLGRDGYTF.

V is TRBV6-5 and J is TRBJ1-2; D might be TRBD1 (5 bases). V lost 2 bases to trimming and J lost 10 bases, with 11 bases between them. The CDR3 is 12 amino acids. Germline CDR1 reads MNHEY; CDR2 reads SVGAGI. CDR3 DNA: TGTGCCAGCAGTTACGGGGACTCGCCCTACACCTTC. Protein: CASSYGDSPYTF.

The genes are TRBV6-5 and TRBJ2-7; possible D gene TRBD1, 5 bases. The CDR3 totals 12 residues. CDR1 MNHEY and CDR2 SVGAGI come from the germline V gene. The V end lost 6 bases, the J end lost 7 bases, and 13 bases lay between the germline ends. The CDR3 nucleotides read TGTGCCAGCAGCCAGCCTTACAGGGAGCAGTACTTC. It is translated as CASSQPYREQYF.

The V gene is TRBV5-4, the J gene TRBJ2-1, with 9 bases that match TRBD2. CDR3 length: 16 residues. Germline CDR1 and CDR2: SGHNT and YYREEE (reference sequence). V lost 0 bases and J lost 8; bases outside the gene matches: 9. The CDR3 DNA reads TGTGCCAGCAGCTTGGAGGCTAGCGGGGCGGGCCATGAGCAGTTCTTC. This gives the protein CASSLEASGAGHEQFF.

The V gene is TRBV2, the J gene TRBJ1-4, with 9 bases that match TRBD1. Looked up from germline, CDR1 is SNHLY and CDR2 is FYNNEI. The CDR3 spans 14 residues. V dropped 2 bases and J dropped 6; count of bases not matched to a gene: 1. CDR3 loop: CASSETGGHEKLFF. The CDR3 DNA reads TGTGCCAGCAGTGAAACAGGGGGCCATGAAAAACTGTTTTTT.

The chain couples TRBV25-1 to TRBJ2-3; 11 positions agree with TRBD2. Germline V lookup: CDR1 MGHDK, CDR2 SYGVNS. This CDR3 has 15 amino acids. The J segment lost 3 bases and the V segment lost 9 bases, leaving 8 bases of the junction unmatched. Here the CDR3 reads CASQLAGGGTDTQYF. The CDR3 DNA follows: TGTGCCAGTCAGCTAGCGGGGGGAGGAACAGATACGCAGTATTTT.